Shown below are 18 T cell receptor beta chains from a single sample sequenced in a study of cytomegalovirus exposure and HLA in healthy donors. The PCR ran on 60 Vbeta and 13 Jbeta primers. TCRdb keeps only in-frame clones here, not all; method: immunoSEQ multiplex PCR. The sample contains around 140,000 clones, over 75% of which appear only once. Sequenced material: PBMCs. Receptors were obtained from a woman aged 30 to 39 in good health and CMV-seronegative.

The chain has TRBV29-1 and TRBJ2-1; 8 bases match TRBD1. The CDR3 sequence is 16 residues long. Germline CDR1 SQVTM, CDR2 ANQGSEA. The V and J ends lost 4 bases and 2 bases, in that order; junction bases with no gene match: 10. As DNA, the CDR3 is TGCAGCGTTGTCCGACCGGACAGGGCCGCCTACAATGAGCAGTTCTTC. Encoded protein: CSVVRPDRAAYNEQFF.

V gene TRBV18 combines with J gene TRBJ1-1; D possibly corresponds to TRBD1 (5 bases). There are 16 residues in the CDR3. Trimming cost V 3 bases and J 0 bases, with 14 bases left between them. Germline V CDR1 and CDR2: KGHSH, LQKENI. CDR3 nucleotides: TGTGCCAGCTCACCCCAGGAGGGGAGGCTGAACACTGAAGCTTTCTTT. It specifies CASSPQEGRLNTEAFF.

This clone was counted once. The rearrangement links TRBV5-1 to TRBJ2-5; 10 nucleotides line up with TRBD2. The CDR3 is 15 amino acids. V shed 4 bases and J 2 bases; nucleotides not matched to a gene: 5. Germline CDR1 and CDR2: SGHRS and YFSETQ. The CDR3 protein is CASSLGLAEQETQYF. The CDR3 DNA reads TGCGCCAGCAGCCTAGGACTAGCGGAACAAGAGACCCAGTACTTC.

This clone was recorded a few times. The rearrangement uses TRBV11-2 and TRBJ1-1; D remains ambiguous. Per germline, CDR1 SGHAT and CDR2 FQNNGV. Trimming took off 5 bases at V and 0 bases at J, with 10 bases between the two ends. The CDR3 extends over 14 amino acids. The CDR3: CASSPLRVNTEAFF. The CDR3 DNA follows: TGTGCCAGCAGCCCGCTTAGAGTGAACACTGAAGCTTTCTTT. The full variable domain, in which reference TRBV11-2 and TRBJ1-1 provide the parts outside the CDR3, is EAGVAQSPRYKIIEKRQSVAFWCNPISGHATLYWYQQILGQGPKLLIQFQNNGVVDDSQLPKDRFSAERLKGVDSTLKIQPAKLEDSAVYLCASSPLRVNTEAFFGQGTRLTVV.

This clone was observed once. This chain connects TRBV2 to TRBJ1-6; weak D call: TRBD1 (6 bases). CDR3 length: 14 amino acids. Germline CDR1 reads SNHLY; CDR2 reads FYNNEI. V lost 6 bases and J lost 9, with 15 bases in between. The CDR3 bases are TGTGCCAGCAGCCCCTCACGGGGGGCTTCACCCCTCCACTTT. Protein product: CASSPSRGASPLHF.

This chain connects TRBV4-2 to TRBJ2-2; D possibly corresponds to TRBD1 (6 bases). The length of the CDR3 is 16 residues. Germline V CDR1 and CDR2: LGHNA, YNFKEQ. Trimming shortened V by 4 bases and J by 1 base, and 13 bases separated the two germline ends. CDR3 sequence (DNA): TGTGCCAGCAGCCGGGGGCTGTCGGAGAACACCGGGGAGCTGTTTTTT. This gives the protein CASSRGLSENTGELFF.

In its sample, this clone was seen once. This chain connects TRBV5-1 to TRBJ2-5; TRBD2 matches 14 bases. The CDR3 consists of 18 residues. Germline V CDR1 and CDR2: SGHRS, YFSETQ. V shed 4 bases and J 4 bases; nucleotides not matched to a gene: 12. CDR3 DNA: TGCGCCAGCAGCCGAGCCGGGACTAGCGGGAGTGAGCGAGAGACCCAGTACTTC. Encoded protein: CASSRAGTSGSERETQYF.

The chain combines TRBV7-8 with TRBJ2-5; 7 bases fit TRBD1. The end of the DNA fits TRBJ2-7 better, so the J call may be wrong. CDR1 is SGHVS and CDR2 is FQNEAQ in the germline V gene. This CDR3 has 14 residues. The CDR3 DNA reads TGTGCCAGCAGCACCTCACAGGGGTCATACGAGCAGTACTTC. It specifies CASSTSQGSYEQYF.

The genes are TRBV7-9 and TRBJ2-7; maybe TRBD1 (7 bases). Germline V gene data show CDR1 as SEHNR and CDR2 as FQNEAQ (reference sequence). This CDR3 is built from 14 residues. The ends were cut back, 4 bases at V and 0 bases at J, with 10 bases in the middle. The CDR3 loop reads CASSSGGLSYEQYF. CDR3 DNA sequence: TGTGCCAGCAGCTCAGGGGGACTCTCCTACGAGCAGTACTTC.

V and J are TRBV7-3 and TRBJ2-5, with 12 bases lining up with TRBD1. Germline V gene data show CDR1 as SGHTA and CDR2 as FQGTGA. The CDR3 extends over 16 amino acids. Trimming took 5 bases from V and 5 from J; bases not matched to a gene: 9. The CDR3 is CASSTGTGGLVETQYF. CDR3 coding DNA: TGTGCCAGCAGCACAGGGACAGGGGGCTTGGTGGAGACCCAGTACTTC.

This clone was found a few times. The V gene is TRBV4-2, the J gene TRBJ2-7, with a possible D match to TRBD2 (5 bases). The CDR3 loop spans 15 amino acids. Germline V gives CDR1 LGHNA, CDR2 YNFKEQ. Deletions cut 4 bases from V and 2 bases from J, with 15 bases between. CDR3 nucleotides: TGTGCCAGCAGCCTTCACTGGGAGCCCCCCTACGAGCAGTACTTC. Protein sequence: CASSLHWEPPYEQYF.

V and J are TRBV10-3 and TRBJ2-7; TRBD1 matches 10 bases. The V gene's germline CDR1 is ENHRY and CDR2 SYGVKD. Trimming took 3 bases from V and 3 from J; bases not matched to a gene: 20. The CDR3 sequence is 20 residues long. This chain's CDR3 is CAISDPYRQGAEYNSYEQYF. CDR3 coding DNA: TGTGCCATCAGTGACCCATACCGACAGGGGGCAGAATACAATAGCTACGAGCAGTACTTC.

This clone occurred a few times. The CDR3: CASSQAPGTGYEQYF. The CDR3 bases are TGCGCCAGCAGCCAAGCCCCCGGGACAGGGTACGAGCAGTACTTC. The V call is TRBV4-3, the J call TRBJ2-7; 9 positions match TRBD1. The ends lost 1 base at V and 4 bases at J; junction bases unmatched: 5. Germline V gives CDR1 LGHNA, CDR2 YSLEER. The CDR3 is 15 amino acids.

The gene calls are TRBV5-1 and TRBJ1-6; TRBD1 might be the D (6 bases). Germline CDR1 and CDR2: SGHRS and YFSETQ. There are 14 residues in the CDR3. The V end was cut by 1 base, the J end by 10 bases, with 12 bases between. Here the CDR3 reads CASSLTGIQSPLHF. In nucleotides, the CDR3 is TGCGCCAGCAGCTTGACAGGGATCCAATCACCCCTCCACTTT.

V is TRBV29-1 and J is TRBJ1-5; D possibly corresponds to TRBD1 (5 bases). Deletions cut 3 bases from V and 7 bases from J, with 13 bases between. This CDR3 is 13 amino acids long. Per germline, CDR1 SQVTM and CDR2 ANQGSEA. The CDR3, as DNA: TGCAGCGTTGAGGTTGGGGGGAGACAGCCCCAGCATTTT. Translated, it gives CSVEVGGRQPQHF.

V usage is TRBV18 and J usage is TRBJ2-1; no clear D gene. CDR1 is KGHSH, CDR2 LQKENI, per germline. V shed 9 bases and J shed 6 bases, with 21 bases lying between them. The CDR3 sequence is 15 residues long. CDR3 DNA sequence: TGTGCCAGTATAGAATCCACCACCACGTCCAATGAGCAGTTCTTC. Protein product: CASIESTTTSNEQFF.

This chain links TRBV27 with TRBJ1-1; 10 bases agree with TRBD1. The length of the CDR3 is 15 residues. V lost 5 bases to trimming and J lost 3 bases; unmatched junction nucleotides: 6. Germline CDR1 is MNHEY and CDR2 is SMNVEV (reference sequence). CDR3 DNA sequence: TGTGCCAGCAGTCAGACAGGGGGCTTCTACACTGAAGCTTTCTTT. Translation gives CASSQTGGFYTEAFF.

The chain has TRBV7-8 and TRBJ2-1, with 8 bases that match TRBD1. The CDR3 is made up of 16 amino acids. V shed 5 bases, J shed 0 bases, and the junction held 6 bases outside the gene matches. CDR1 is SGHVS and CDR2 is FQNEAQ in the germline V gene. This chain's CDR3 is CASSPKGQVSYNEQFF. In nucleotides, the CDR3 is TGTGCCAGCAGCCCAAAGGGACAGGTCTCCTACAATGAGCAGTTCTTC.